The 26 T cell receptor beta chains below all came from one sample that was sequenced in a study of blood T cell repertoires in COVID-19. Only in-frame clones appear in the TCRdb table, and some are missing; sequencing was by immunoSEQ multiplex PCR. The data hold some 270,000 clones, with roughly 91% observed a single time. The sample comprised PBMCs or T cells enriched from blood (not recorded which). The receptors shown here come from a woman aged 55-70 years who had recovered from COVID-19.

V and J are TRBV5-1 and TRBJ2-5; the match to TRBD1 covers 8 bases. J gave up 4 bases and V 1 base, and 6 bases lay outside the gene matches. Germline CDR1 reads SGHRS; CDR2 reads YFSETQ. The CDR3 extends over 15 amino acids. CDR3 in amino acids: CASSLRAGGGETQYF. The DNA for the CDR3 is TGCGCCAGCAGCTTGAGGGCAGGGGGCGGAGAGACCCAGTACTTC.

The rearrangement links TRBV11-2 to TRBJ1-5; 7 bases fit TRBD1. J lost 7 bases, V lost 0 bases, and 12 bases had no gene match. The CDR3 is 17 amino acids. Germline V gives CDR1 SGHAT, CDR2 FQNNGV. CDR3 loop: CASSLDRGEGARQPQHF. The DNA for the CDR3 is TGTGCCAGCAGCTTAGACCGCGGTGAGGGGGCAAGGCAGCCCCAGCATTTT.

This clone was detected only once. This chain links TRBV12-3 or TRBV12-4 with TRBJ1-1; the D gene is possibly TRBD1 (5 bases). The CDR3 extends over 13 amino acids. V lost 6 bases, J lost 4 bases, and 12 bases lay in between. The CDR3 sequence is CASSKAGGTEAFF. The CDR3 bases are TGTGCCAGCAGCAAAGCGGGGGGCACTGAAGCTTTCTTT.

This clone was counted ten times or more. The chain is built from TRBV2 and TRBJ1-5; D is ambiguous. The germline V gene encodes CDR1 SNHLY and CDR2 FYNNEI. Trimming cost V 8 bases and J 7 bases, with 18 bases left between them. The CDR3 runs 14 residues. The CDR3 DNA follows: TGTGCCAGCCAGTCGGCGGGTCTACGGCAGCCCCAGCATTTT. Translation gives CASQSAGLRQPQHF.

The chain joins TRBV30 to TRBJ2-3; D is unclear. The CDR3 has 14 amino acids. The germline V and J ends were trimmed by 2 bases and 3 bases, with 12 bases remaining between them. In germline, CDR1 is GTSNPN, CDR2 SVGIG (reference sequence). CDR3 sequence (DNA): TGTGCCTGGAGTAGAGCATCGGTTACAGATACGCAGTATTTT. It yields the protein CAWSRASVTDTQYF. The complete variable domain, with remaining parts taken from reference TRBV30 and TRBJ2-3, reads SQTIHQWPATLVQPVGSPLSLECTVEGTSNPNLYWYRQAAGRGLQLLFYSVGIGQISSEVPQNLSASRPQDRQFILSSKKLLLSDSGFYLCAWSRASVTDTQYFGPGTRLTVL.

In its sample, this clone was seen a few times. This rearrangement joins TRBV19 to TRBJ2-7; 7 bases agree with TRBD1. J was trimmed by 4 bases and V by 8 bases; bases with no gene match: 20. The germline V gene has CDR1 LNHDA and CDR2 SQIVND (reference sequence). The CDR3 covers 17 residues. The CDR3 spells CASSFSTGALITYEQYF. The DNA for the CDR3 is TGTGCCAGTTCGTTCTCAACAGGGGCCCTAATAACGTACGAGCAGTACTTC.

This chain connects TRBV14 to TRBJ2-7; possible D gene TRBD2, 6 bases. There are 11 residues in the CDR3. The germline V and J ends were trimmed by 4 bases and 6 bases, with 7 bases remaining between them. CDR1 and CDR2 (germline): SGHDN, FVKESK. The CDR3 reads CASSLRGEQYF. The CDR3 bases are TGTGCCAGCAGCCTGCGGGGCGAGCAGTACTTC.

This sequence joins TRBV11-3 and TRBJ1-1; possible D gene TRBD1, 6 bases. The length of the CDR3 is 16 residues. V was cut by 5 bases and J by 4 bases, with 20 bases left in between. Germline V gene sequence: CDR1 SGHNT, CDR2 YENEEA. CDR3: CASSPGFGGGGTEAFF. The CDR3 nucleotides are TGTGCCAGCAGCCCGGGGTTCGGGGGGGGCGGCACTGAAGCTTTCTTT.

This clone was seen more than once but under ten times. The V call is TRBV11-2, the J call TRBJ1-2; D remains unclear. Germline values: CDR1 SGHAT, CDR2 FQNNGV. V was trimmed by 7 bases and J by 3 bases, leaving 15 bases between them. The CDR3 has 14 amino acids. The DNA of the CDR3 is TGTGCCAGCACCTCTATTGGGCGAGACTATGGCTACACCTTC. Encoded protein: CASTSIGRDYGYTF.

The chain recombines TRBV18 with TRBJ1-6; D is uncertain. V was shortened by 6 bases and J by 10 bases, with 7 bases between the two germline ends. The CDR3 is 11 residues long. CDR1 is KGHSH, CDR2 LQKENI, per germline. The chain's CDR3 is CASSEGSPLHF. The CDR3 nucleotides are TGTGCCAGCTCTGAGGGATCACCCCTCCACTTT.

The chain has TRBV11-2 and TRBJ1-2, with D hard to call. Looked up from germline, CDR1 is SGHAT and CDR2 is FQNNGV. CDR3 length equals 12 residues. Trimming pared 2 bases from V and 4 bases from J, leaving 5 bases between. The CDR3 reads CASSLSVYGYTF. CDR3 nucleotide sequence: TGTGCCAGCAGCTTATCAGTCTATGGCTACACCTTC.

The chain links TRBV7-8 to TRBJ2-1, with D possibly matching TRBD2 (5 bases). CDR3 size: 15 residues. The V end lost 5 bases, the J end lost 0 bases, and 11 bases lay between the germline ends. Germline V gives CDR1 SGHVS, CDR2 FQNEAQ. This CDR3 reads CASSASGSSYNEQFF. The CDR3 DNA sequence: TGTGCCAGCAGCGCCAGCGGAAGCTCCTACAATGAGCAGTTCTTC.

CDR3: CASRSRGNYGYTF. CDR3 nucleotide sequence: TGTGCCAGCAGGTCCCGGGGAAACTATGGCTACACCTTC. This rearrangement joins TRBV12-3 or TRBV12-4 to TRBJ1-2; D is unclear. This CDR3 is built from 13 residues. Trimming stripped 6 bases from V and 2 bases from J, with 10 bases between.

V usage is TRBV14 and J usage is TRBJ2-1; 7 nucleotides match TRBD1. V shed 4 bases and J 8 bases; nucleotides not matched to a gene: 2. The V gene's germline CDR1 is SGHDN and CDR2 FVKESK. This CDR3 comprises 12 residues. CDR3 sequence: CASSPTGYEQFF. The CDR3 DNA sequence: TGTGCCAGCAGCCCGACAGGGTATGAGCAGTTCTTC. Looking up the rest from reference TRBV14 and TRBJ2-1 gives the full variable domain: EAGVTQFPSHSVIEKGQTVTLRCDPISGHDNLYWYRRVMGKEIKFLLHFVKESKQDESGMPNNRFLAERTGGTYSTLKVQPAELEDSGVYFCASSPTGYEQFFGPGTRLTVL.

The gene calls are TRBV4-2 and TRBJ1-1; 7 bases are shared with TRBD1. This CDR3 comprises 14 residues. Germline values: CDR1 LGHNA, CDR2 YNFKEQ. J was trimmed by 3 bases and V by 4 bases; bases with no gene match: 5. CDR3 bases: TGTGCCAGCAGCCCGGGCAGGGGGTACACTGAAGCTTTCTTT. Protein: CASSPGRGYTEAFF.

In DNA form, the CDR3 reads TGCGCCAGCAGCTTGAGGGCTAGCGGGCTCCAAGAGACCCAGTACTTC. This sequence encodes CASSLRASGLQETQYF. V and J are TRBV5-1 and TRBJ2-5; 8 positions agree with TRBD2. The CDR3 is 16 amino acids. In germline, CDR1 is SGHRS, CDR2 YFSETQ. J gave up 1 base and V 1 base, and 6 bases lay outside the gene matches. The complete variable domain, with remaining parts taken from reference TRBV5-1 and TRBJ2-5, reads KAGVTQTPRYLIKTRGQQVTLSCSPISGHRSVSWYQQTPGQGLQFLFEYFSETQRNKGNFPGRFSGRQFSNSRSEMNVSTLELGDSALYLCASSLRASGLQETQYFGPGTRLLVL.

The rearrangement uses TRBV19 and TRBJ1-6; a weak D match, TRBD1 (6 bases). The CDR3 length is 18 residues. CDR1 and CDR2 (germline): LNHDA, SQIVND (reference sequence). V was clipped by 6 bases and J by 3 bases, with 21 bases between them. The CDR3 DNA reads as TGTGCCAGTAGCGACAGGTCCCAAAGAGGCGTCTATAATTCACCCCTCCACTTT. Its translation: CASSDRSQRGVYNSPLHF.

V is TRBV19 and J is TRBJ2-3, with 7 positions matching TRBD1. The CDR3 loop spans 14 amino acids. V was pared by 8 bases and J by 6 bases, with 11 bases of the junction left unmatched. Germline-derived CDR1 and CDR2 are LNHDA and SQIVND (reference sequence). The CDR3 loop reads CASGKEGARDTQYF. In nucleotides, the CDR3 is TGTGCCAGTGGGAAAGAGGGGGCGCGGGATACGCAGTATTTT.

The rearrangement uses TRBV11-3 and TRBJ2-3, with TRBD1 matching 7 bases. The CDR3 consists of 17 residues. With 5 bases clipped from V and 2 bases from J, the junction kept 13 bases outside the gene matches. CDR1 is SGHNT and CDR2 is YENEEA in the germline V gene. CDR3 sequence (DNA): TGTGCCAGCAGCCTGAATATTTTGGGACAGCTCACAGATACGCAGTATTTT. It translates to CASSLNILGQLTDTQYF. The full variable domain, rest sourced from reference TRBV11-3 and TRBJ2-3, is EAGVVQSPRYKIIEKKQPVAFWCNPISGHNTLYWYLQNLGQGPELLIRYENEEAVDDSQLPKDRFSAERLKGVDSTLKIQPAELGDSAVYLCASSLNILGQLTDTQYFGPGTRLTVL.

Remarks on this clone: A read error may account for a junction end that differs from germline. The J gene is TRBJ2-4, the V gene TRBV2; D is unresolved. This CDR3 is 12 amino acids long. From germline, CDR1 is SNHLY and CDR2 FYNNEI. The CDR3 sequence: CASTEHKNIQYF. DNA for the CDR3: TGTGCCAGCACTGAACATAAAAACATTCAGTACTTC.

CDR3: CASSPGQTNTEAFF. CDR3 DNA: TGTGCCAGCAGTCCGGGACAGACGAACACTGAAGCTTTCTTT. The chain carries TRBV28 and TRBJ1-1, with 7 bases fitting TRBD1. V gave up 5 bases and J gave up 1 base; unmatched junction bases: 4. In germline, CDR1 is MDHEN, CDR2 SYDVKM. CDR3 size: 14 residues.

This clone came up once. The J gene is TRBJ1-5, the V gene TRBV28, with 11 bases matching TRBD1. After removal of 6 bases from V and 6 bases from J, the junction contained 10 bases not matched to a gene. The CDR3 consists of 16 residues. Germline loops: CDR1 MDHEN, CDR2 SYDVKM. The CDR3 region is CASSSVGTGGFQPQHF. The DNA of the CDR3 is TGTGCCAGCAGCTCGGTTGGGACAGGGGGGTTTCAGCCCCAGCATTTT.

This chain links TRBV19 with TRBJ1-6; 9 nucleotides align to TRBD1. CDR1 and CDR2 from the germline V gene are LNHDA and SQIVND (reference sequence). Unmatched junction bases numbered 9, after V lost 2 bases and J lost 10 bases. CDR3 size: 16 residues. The CDR3 nucleotides are TGTGCCAGTAGTATAAGAATGGGACAGGGAAACTCACCCCTCCACTTT. Amino acids: CASSIRMGQGNSPLHF.

This clone was counted a few times. J is TRBJ1-1 and V is TRBV5-4; TRBD1 is a possible D gene (5 bases). Trimming removed 4 bases from V and 1 base from J, with 8 bases in between. Germline V lookup: CDR1 SGHNT, CDR2 YYREEE (reference sequence). The CDR3 has 13 amino acids. CDR3 sequence reads: CASSLDRNTEAFF. Here the CDR3 DNA reads TGTGCCAGCAGCCTAGACAGGAACACTGAAGCTTTCTTT.

V usage is TRBV3-1 (or the pseudogene TRBV3-2) and J usage is TRBJ2-3; perhaps TRBD1 as D (5 bases). The CDR3 contains 14 residues. CDR1 is LGHDT, CDR2 YNNKEL, per germline (reference sequence). Trimming stripped 4 bases from V and 2 bases from J, with 10 bases between. CDR3 sequence reads: CASSPQGTTDTQYF. As DNA, the CDR3 is TGTGCCAGCAGCCCGCAGGGAACCACAGATACGCAGTATTTT.

This clone was observed once. The chain employs TRBV30 and TRBJ2-1, with 13 bases identical to TRBD2. Germline V gene sequence: CDR1 GTSNPN, CDR2 SVGIG (reference sequence). The ends lost 2 bases at V and 13 bases at J; junction bases unmatched: 5. CDR3 size: 13 residues. This chain's CDR3 is CAWSSTSGGAQFF. CDR3 DNA: TGTGCCTGGAGTTCTACTAGCGGGGGGGCCCAGTTCTTC.